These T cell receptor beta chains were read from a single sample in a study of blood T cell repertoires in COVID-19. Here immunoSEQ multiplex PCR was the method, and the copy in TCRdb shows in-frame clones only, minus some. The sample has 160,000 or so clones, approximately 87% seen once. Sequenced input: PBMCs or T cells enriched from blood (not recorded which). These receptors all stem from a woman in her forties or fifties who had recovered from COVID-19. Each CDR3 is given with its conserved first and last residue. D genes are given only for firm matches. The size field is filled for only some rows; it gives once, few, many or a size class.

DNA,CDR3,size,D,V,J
TGTGCCAGCAGCTCAACAGGGGGCAGAGAGACCCAGTACTTC,CASSSTGGRETQYF,.,TRBD1,TRBV7-2,TRBJ2-5
TGCGCCAGCAGCTTTGGACAGGGAAGCTATGGCTACACCTTC,CASSFGQGSYGYTF,.,TRBD1,TRBV5-1,TRBJ1-2
TGCGCCAGCAACGGGACAGGGGAGAGGAACTATGGCTACACCTTC,CASNGTGERNYGYTF,.,TRBD1,TRBV23-1,TRBJ1-2
TGCGCCAGCAGCTTGGTCGGGGGGCGAGAGACTGAAGCTTTCTTT,CASSLVGGRETEAFF,.,.,TRBV5-1,TRBJ1-1
TGTGCCAGCACTTCGCGGGCGGGGGCCTCTTACAATGAGCAGTTCTTC,CASTSRAGASYNEQFF,.,.,TRBV7-3,TRBJ2-1
TGTGCCACCCGGGGGGGGCTGGATGGAAACACCATATATTTT,CATRGGLDGNTIYF,.,.,TRBV27,TRBJ1-3
TGTGCCAGCTCTCCGCAACAGGGGGCTGAAAACATTCAGTACTTC,CASSPQQGAENIQYF,.,TRBD1,TRBV18,TRBJ2-4
TGTGCCACCGGCGGGGGGATCTCCTACAATGAGCAGTTCTTC,CATGGGISYNEQFF,.,TRBD2,TRBV5-8,TRBJ2-1
TGTGCCAGCAGCTTAGTCGGGGACAGGGGAAACACCATATATTTT,CASSLVGDRGNTIYF,.,TRBD1,TRBV7-2,TRBJ1-3
TGTGCCAGCAGCCTGGGACTAGCGGGGGGCCTACAAGAGACCCAGTACTTC,CASSLGLAGGLQETQYF,.,TRBD2,TRBV7-6,TRBJ2-5
TGTGCCAGCAGCGCCCCTGCTGACAGGGGAATACGTGGCTACACCTTC,CASSAPADRGIRGYTF,few,TRBD1,TRBV4-2,TRBJ1-2
TGTGCCAGCAGCCAAGGGTTGGACACAATTTGGCCCCAGCATTTT,CASSQGLDTIWPQHF,.,.,TRBV3-1/TRBV3-2,TRBJ1-5
TGTGCCAGCAGCTTAGGCGGGGTCGATGGAAACACCATATATTTT,CASSLGGVDGNTIYF,.,.,TRBV7-9,TRBJ1-3
TGTGCCAGCAGCCAAGATCAGAGGCGGGGGGGCCGGCATACGCAGTATTTT,CASSQDQRRGGRHTQYF,once,TRBD2,TRBV3-1/TRBV3-2,TRBJ2-3
TGTGCCAGCAGCTGGGGTAGCGGGGGAGACAATGAGCAGTTCTTC,CASSWGSGGDNEQFF,.,TRBD2,TRBV5-4,TRBJ2-1
TGTGCCAGCAGCTTACCCGTGAGGGGGGGCAGGGTGAACACTGAAGCTTTCTTT,CASSLPVRGGRVNTEAFF,.,.,TRBV7-9,TRBJ1-1
TGTGCCTGGAGTTTCAGGACAGGGGCTCACAATCAGCCCCAGCATTTT,CAWSFRTGAHNQPQHF,.,TRBD1,TRBV30,TRBJ1-5
TGTGCCAGCAGCCCTCAGGCGAGCGGGGGGGCCTCCTACGAGCAGTACTTC,CASSPQASGGASYEQYF,once,TRBD2,TRBV3-1/TRBV3-2,TRBJ2-7
TGTGCCAGCAGCCCGGGGGGGGCAGGTAGGGGCAATCAGCCCCAGCATTTT,CASSPGGAGRGNQPQHF,.,.,TRBV7-2,TRBJ1-5
TGTGCCAGCAGTTACCGTGTGGGGCCGCTGGCGACGAGCTACGAGCAGTACTTC,CASSYRVGPLATSYEQYF,.,.,TRBV6-2/TRBV6-3,TRBJ2-7
TGTGCCAGCAGCTTAGCTAGCGGGGGATTAGCCAAAAACATTCAGTACTTC,CASSLASGGLAKNIQYF,.,TRBD2,TRBV11-3,TRBJ2-4
TGCGCCAGCCGCAGGGGCCGCTCCTACAATGAGCAGTTCTTC,CASRRGRSYNEQFF,.,.,TRBV5-1,TRBJ2-1
TGTGCCACCAGTAAAGGCGGGGGCACAGATACGCAGTATTTT,CATSKGGGTDTQYF,.,.,TRBV24-1,TRBJ2-3
TGCGCCAGCAGCCAAGCGGTGCTCCCCGGGACAGGGGGGCTCGAGCAGTACTTC,CASSQAVLPGTGGLEQYF,.,TRBD1,TRBV4-3,TRBJ2-7
TGTGCCAGCAGCCATACTAGTTTGGATGAGCAGTTCTTC,CASSHTSLDEQFF,.,.,TRBV14,TRBJ2-1
TGTGCCAGCAGCTACGAACCGGGACTAGCGGGGTTAAGCTCCTACGAGCAGTACTTC,CASSYEPGLAGLSSYEQYF,.,TRBD2,TRBV11-3,TRBJ2-7
TGTGCCAGCAGCATCACTAGCGGGGGGACCCAGTACTTC,CASSITSGGTQYF,.,TRBD2,TRBV9,TRBJ2-5
TGTGCCAGCAGCTTGACAGGGGACACTGAAGCTTTCTTT,CASSLTGDTEAFF,.,TRBD1,TRBV5-6,TRBJ1-1
TGTGCCAGCAGTGAAGGAGTAAGACAGCCCCAGCATTTT,CASSEGVRQPQHF,few,.,TRBV6-1,TRBJ1-5
TGTGCCAGCAGCCAAAGCGGGGGGCCGGGCGAGCAGTACTTC,CASSQSGGPGEQYF,.,TRBD2,TRBV11-2,TRBJ2-7
TGCGCCAGCAGTTTGACAGGGTGGACGAACACTGAAGCTTTCTTT,CASSLTGWTNTEAFF,.,TRBD1,TRBV5-1,TRBJ1-1
TGTGCCAGCACCCATGGGACAGGCCCAGAGACCCAGTACTTC,CASTHGTGPETQYF,.,TRBD1,TRBV18,TRBJ2-5
TGTGCCAGCAGCCAATCCGGGAGTGGGGTGGCTTTCTTT,CASSQSGSGVAFF,.,.,TRBV3-1/TRBV3-2,TRBJ1-1
TGTGCCAGCAGCTTACCCCCAACCAGCGGGGGGGCGTCAGATACGCAGTATTTT,CASSLPPTSGGASDTQYF,.,TRBD2,TRBV7-3,TRBJ2-3
TGTGCCAGCAGCTTGAGAGATGCGACAGGCAATCAGCCCCAGCATTTT,CASSLRDATGNQPQHF,.,.,TRBV7-2,TRBJ1-5
TGTGCCAGCAGCCCAACCGGGACACCTACCTACGAGCAGTACTTC,CASSPTGTPTYEQYF,.,.,TRBV27,TRBJ2-7
TGTGCCAGTAGTATAGTAGCGGGGGTCAATGAGCAGTTCTTC,CASSIVAGVNEQFF,.,TRBD2,TRBV19,TRBJ2-1
TGTGCCAGTAGTACCGGTCCTGGGGTGGGAGAGTTCTTT,CASSTGPGVGEFF,.,.,TRBV19,TRBJ1-1
TGTGCCAGCAGCTTAGCCCGGACAGGGATCGCCTACGAGCAGTACTTC,CASSLARTGIAYEQYF,.,TRBD1,TRBV7-8,TRBJ2-7
TGTGCCTGGAGTGTACTCACCACCGCTAGAGAAGCTTTCTTT,CAWSVLTTAREAFF,.,.,TRBV30,TRBJ1-1
TGTGCCAGCAGCGTAGGGAACAGGGGGAACACCGGGGAGCTGTTTTTT,CASSVGNRGNTGELFF,.,TRBD1,TRBV9,TRBJ2-2
TGTGCCAGCTCTCCGGGACAGGGGCCTAAAACCTACGAGCAGTACTTC,CASSPGQGPKTYEQYF,.,TRBD1,TRBV18,TRBJ2-7
TGTGCCACCAGCAAAAAACAGGCTCCGAGTGGCTACACCTTC,CATSKKQAPSGYTF,.,.,TRBV15,TRBJ1-2
TGTGCCAGCAGTTCCCTCTCTGGAAACACCATATATTTT,CASSSLSGNTIYF,.,.,TRBV27,TRBJ1-3
TGTGCCAGTAGTCTAGCACCGATCGGAGGGAGCCATCAGCCCCAGCATTTT,CASSLAPIGGSHQPQHF,.,.,TRBV19,TRBJ1-5
TGCGCCAGCAGCCCTCGAGCAGGGGGGACCTACGAGCAGTACTTC,CASSPRAGGTYEQYF,.,.,TRBV4-3,TRBJ2-7
TGTGCCAGCAGCCCTCCTGGGAGGGAGGAGAGCTACGAGCAGTACTTC,CASSPPGREESYEQYF,few,TRBD2,TRBV7-9,TRBJ2-7
TGCGCCAGCAGCATACGACTAGCGGGGGATGAGCAGTTCTTC,CASSIRLAGDEQFF,.,TRBD2,TRBV4-3,TRBJ2-1
TGTGCCAGCAGCTTATATGGGACAGGGTCGGCAAATGAGCAGTTCTTC,CASSLYGTGSANEQFF,.,TRBD1,TRBV7-2,TRBJ2-1
TGCGCCAGCAGCTACGGACTAGCAAGGCCGGAGACCCAGTACTTC,CASSYGLARPETQYF,.,TRBD2,TRBV5-1,TRBJ2-5
TGTGCCAGCAGTGAAGCGCGAAGCTCTGGAAACACCATATATTTT,CASSEARSSGNTIYF,.,.,TRBV2,TRBJ1-3
TGTGCCAGGTCCAGCGGGAGTAGCACAGATACGCAGTATTTT,CARSSGSSTDTQYF,.,TRBD2,TRBV7-9,TRBJ2-3
TGTGCCAGCTCCAGGACAGGGCAAAACTATGGCTACACCTTC,CASSRTGQNYGYTF,.,TRBD1,TRBV6-5,TRBJ1-2
TGCGCCAGCAGCCGGGACATTGGCACTGAAGCTTTCTTT,CASSRDIGTEAFF,few,.,TRBV4-1,TRBJ1-1
TGCGCCAGCAGCCAAGTGACAGGGACTACAGATACGCAGTATTTT,CASSQVTGTTDTQYF,once,.,TRBV4-1,TRBJ2-3
TGCGCCAGCAGCTCCCTACTAGCGGGGACTACCGGGGAGCTGTTTTTT,CASSSLLAGTTGELFF,.,TRBD2,TRBV5-1,TRBJ2-2
TGTGCCAGCAGTGAAGGGGCTCTAAATCAGCCCCAGCATTTT,CASSEGALNQPQHF,.,.,TRBV2,TRBJ1-5
TGTGCCAGCAGAGGCCCGGCCGGGGACGAGCAGTACTTC,CASRGPAGDEQYF,once,.,TRBV6-5,TRBJ2-7
TGTGCCACCAGTGATGCTTTAGGACAGGGGGTTGGGGGCATTCAGTACTTC,CATSDALGQGVGGIQYF,.,TRBD1,TRBV24-1,TRBJ2-4